One sample yielded the 20 T cell receptor beta chains listed below, sequenced in a study of Ad26.COV2.S vaccination and SARS-CoV-2 variants (dated by TCRdb to about 2021). Library preparation was by the immunoSEQ multiplex PCR assay. This immuneACCESS table, as held by TCRdb, lists in-frame sequences with V and J called but not all clones. Of the missing ones, under half trace to an unresolved V gene in checked studies; the others have no known cause. Recorded for this sample are some 300,000 clones; about 86% of them occurred a single time. The ten largest clones add up to around 1.9% of the sample. The label giving this sample's treatment or condition can be read as: about 20 received Ad26.COV2.S at low or high dose, single or two shots; about 5 received placebo; per-sample allocation not given. For vaccine and placebo recipients, the sequenced repertoires came from samples collected on day 63 after the first injection.

Sequencing used peripheral blood, obtained in a trial of Ad26.COV2.S vaccine versus placebo. These receptors were taken from a person aged 18-65 years who received the Ad26.COV2.S COVID-19 vaccine or a placebo.

The chain joins TRBV19 to TRBJ2-7, with 9 bases that match TRBD1. This CDR3 comprises 18 residues. Germline-derived CDR1 and CDR2 are LNHDA and SQIVND (reference sequence). The junction had 12 bases not matched to a gene; V was cut back by 2 bases and J by 1 base. CDR3 amino acids: CASSIMMDGTGSSYEQYF. DNA of the CDR3: TGTGCCAGTAGTATAATGATGGACGGGACAGGGAGTTCCTACGAGCAGTACTTC. The whole variable domain, filled in from reference TRBV19 and TRBJ2-7, reads DGGITQSPKYLFRKEGQNVTLSCEQNLNHDAMYWYRQDPGQGLRLIYYSQIVNDFQKGDIAEGYSVSREKKESFPLTVTSAQKNPTAFYLCASSIMMDGTGSSYEQYFGPGTRLTVT.

The chain employs TRBV12-3 or TRBV12-4 and TRBJ1-5, with unresolved D. This CDR3 spans 13 amino acids. V lost 3 bases, J lost 7 bases, and 10 bases lay in between. The CDR3 bases are TGTGCCAGCAGTTTGTGGGGTCTCCAGCCCCAGCATTTT. Amino acid sequence: CASSLWGLQPQHF.

This clone was observed at least ten times. J is TRBJ1-2 and V is TRBV12-3 or TRBV12-4; D is ambiguous. V shed 5 bases and J shed 5 bases, with 12 bases lying between them. The CDR3 loop spans 13 amino acids. The CDR3 region is CASSSRLTYGYTF. The DNA of the CDR3 is TGTGCCAGCAGTAGCAGGCTAACGTATGGCTACACCTTC.

V is TRBV9 and J is TRBJ2-5; TRBD1 matches 7 bases. Germline assignment: CDR1 SGDLS and CDR2 YYNGEE. CDR3 length: 17 residues. After removal of 4 bases from V and 4 bases from J, the junction contained 16 bases not matched to a gene. The CDR3 DNA is TGTGCCAGCAGCCAAACGTCGACAGGGCAGGCTGTAGAGACCCAGTACTTC. Its translation is CASSQTSTGQAVETQYF. Based on the CDR3 plus reference TRBV9 and TRBJ2-5, the full variable domain is DSGVTQTPKHLITATGQRVTLRCSPRSGDLSVYWYQQSLDQGLQFLIQYYNGEERAKGNILERFSAQQFPDLHSELNLSSLELGDSALYFCASSQTSTGQAVETQYFGPGTRLLVL.

The chain combines TRBV6-6 with TRBJ2-3; the D gene is possibly TRBD2 (5 bases). The CDR3 covers 16 residues. The V end was cut by 6 bases, the J end by 2 bases, with 18 bases between. Germline V gene data show CDR1 as MNHNY and CDR2 as SVGAGI (reference sequence). The CDR3 bases are TGTGCCAGCAGCCTCCGGACTTCTCCCTTCACAGATACGCAGTATTTT. It is translated as CASSLRTSPFTDTQYF.

This clone has more than one count but fewer than ten. This sequence joins TRBV11-2 and TRBJ2-3, with D possibly being TRBD1 or TRBD2 (5 bases each). The CDR3 extends over 15 amino acids. The V gene lost 0 bases and the J gene lost 3 bases, with 10 bases spanning the gap. Germline lookup yields CDR1 SGHAT and CDR2 FQNNGV. CDR3 DNA: TGTGCCAGCAGCTTAGACGGGGCGCAAACAGATACGCAGTATTTT. Amino acids: CASSLDGAQTDTQYF.

The chain has TRBV5-6 and TRBJ2-3; D unresolved. The CDR3 runs 15 residues. The germline CDR1 and CDR2 sequences are SGHDT and YYEEEE. V was cut by 0 bases and J by 0 bases, with 8 bases left in between. The CDR3 sequence: CASSLAGRSTDTQYF. The CDR3 bases are TGTGCCAGCAGCTTGGCCGGAAGAAGCACAGATACGCAGTATTTT.

The rearrangement links TRBV15 to TRBJ2-6; tentatively, D is TRBD1 (7 bases). The CDR3 spans 13 residues. Deletions cut 11 bases from V and 3 bases from J, with 11 bases between. Looked up from germline, CDR1 is LNHNV and CDR2 is YYDKDF (reference sequence). The CDR3 DNA reads TGTGCCTCAGGGGGAGGTGGGGCCAACGTCCTGACTTTC. Translated, it gives CASGGGGANVLTF.

The chain's CDR3 is CASSQELTRGSNQPQHF. Here the CDR3 DNA reads TGTGCCAGCAGCCAAGAATTAACTCGGGGTAGCAATCAGCCCCAGCATTTT. This sequence joins TRBV14 and TRBJ1-5; the D is unclear. Trimming took off 0 bases at V and 0 bases at J, with 12 bases between the two ends. The CDR3 loop spans 17 amino acids. Germline V lookup: CDR1 SGHDN, CDR2 FVKESK. The variable domain in full, completed from reference TRBV14 and TRBJ1-5, reads EAGVTQFPSHSVIEKGQTVTLRCDPISGHDNLYWYRRVMGKEIKFLLHFVKESKQDESGMPNNRFLAERTGGTYSTLKVQPAELEDSGVYFCASSQELTRGSNQPQHFGDGTRLSIL.

The chain joins TRBV7-3 to TRBJ2-7, with unresolved D. The CDR3 is 14 residues long. Germline CDR1 is SGHTA and CDR2 is FQGTGA. Trimming pared 5 bases from V and 4 bases from J, leaving 15 bases between. This CDR3 is CASSPGPSQYEQYF. As DNA, the CDR3 is TGTGCCAGCAGCCCCGGGCCCTCCCAGTACGAGCAGTACTTC.

The chain links TRBV6-2 or TRBV6-3 to TRBJ2-1; 7 bases agree with TRBD1. The CDR3 runs 16 residues. After removal of 5 bases from V and 1 base from J, the junction contained 8 bases not matched to a gene. The germline V gene has CDR1 MNHEY and CDR2 SVGEGT. CDR3 DNA sequence: TGTGCCAGCAGTCAGGACAGGCCTGCGTCCTACAATGAGCAGTTCTTC. The encoded protein is CASSQDRPASYNEQFF.

V is TRBV13 and J is TRBJ1-3; perhaps TRBD1 as D (6 bases). V lost 5 bases, J lost 4 bases, and 18 bases lay in between. The CDR3 sequence is 16 residues long. The germline gives CDR1 PRHDT, CDR2 FYEKMQ (reference sequence). The CDR3 reads CASSLDSRGRGNTIYF. CDR3 sequence (DNA): TGTGCCAGCAGCCTAGACAGCCGGGGGCGAGGAAACACCATATATTTT. The full variable domain, completed using reference TRBV13 and TRBJ1-3, is AAGVIQSPRHLIKEKRETATLKCYPIPRHDTVYWYQQGPGQDPQFLISFYEKMQSDKGSIPDRFSAQQFSDYHSELNMSSLELGDSALYFCASSLDSRGRGNTIYFGEGSWLTVV.

The V and J genes are TRBV5-1 and TRBJ2-5; D gene ambiguous. The length of the CDR3 is 14 residues. Germline lookup yields CDR1 SGHRS and CDR2 YFSETQ. Between the trimmed V and J ends, which lost 0 bases and 5 bases, there was a span of 11 bases. CDR3 DNA sequence: TGCGCCAGCAGCTTGGATCGAGCCGGCGAGACCCAGTACTTC. This translates into CASSLDRAGETQYF. The whole variable domain, filled in from reference TRBV5-1 and TRBJ2-5, reads KAGVTQTPRYLIKTRGQQVTLSCSPISGHRSVSWYQQTPGQGLQFLFEYFSETQRNKGNFPGRFSGRQFSNSRSEMNVSTLELGDSALYLCASSLDRAGETQYFGPGTRLLVL.

Here the CDR3 DNA reads TGTGCCAGCAGCCCTAACCGAGAAGTGCTGTTTTTT. It is translated as CASSPNREVLFF. This chain uses TRBV7-2 with TRBJ2-2; no definite D call. V lost 5 bases and J 13 bases, leaving 14 bases between the germline ends. This CDR3 comprises 12 residues. CDR1 is SGHTA, CDR2 FQGNSA, per germline.

The V gene is TRBV19, the J gene TRBJ2-2; 10 nucleotides agree with TRBD1. The CDR3 sequence is 14 residues long. CDR1 and CDR2 from the germline V gene are LNHDA and SQIVND (reference sequence). V gave up 6 bases and J gave up 4 bases; unmatched junction bases: 2. The CDR3 DNA reads TGTGCCAGTAGGGGACAGGGGATCACCGGGGAGCTGTTTTTT. Translation: CASRGQGITGELFF.

This clone was seen a handful of times. V gene TRBV3-1 (or the pseudogene TRBV3-2) combines with J gene TRBJ2-2; possibly TRBD2 for D (6 bases). Germline lookup yields CDR1 LGHDT and CDR2 YNNKEL (reference sequence). V dropped 1 base and J dropped 6 bases, with 6 bases sitting between them. This CDR3 has 13 amino acids. CDR3 DNA: TGTGCCAGCAGCCAAGGGGGGGCCGGGGAGCTGTTTTTT. Encoded protein: CASSQGGAGELFF.

In its sample, this clone was seen once. The rearrangement joins TRBV14 to TRBJ1-6; perhaps TRBD1 as D (6 bases). Trimming pared 6 bases from V and 4 bases from J, leaving 28 bases between. Germline V gene sequence: CDR1 SGHDN, CDR2 FVKESK. The CDR3 loop spans 20 amino acids. CDR3 sequence (DNA): TGTGCCAGCAGGAGATCGTCGGAAACACAGGGAGGGCGGTATAATTCACCCCTCCACTTT. Protein sequence: CASRRSSETQGGRYNSPLHF.

CDR3 in amino acids: CASSPGGAGNYAGNTIYF. CDR3 sequence (DNA): TGTGCCAGCAGCCCCGGGGGGGCAGGGAACTACGCTGGAAACACCATATATTTT. This rearrangement joins TRBV27 to TRBJ1-3, with D perhaps matching TRBD1 (6 bases). The CDR3 contains 18 residues. V was shortened by 6 bases and J by 2 bases, with 23 bases between the two germline ends. The germline CDR1 and CDR2 sequences are MNHEY and SMNVEV (reference sequence).

V is TRBV4-1 and J is TRBJ1-6, with TRBD1 as a possible D gene (5 bases). The germline CDR1 and CDR2 sequences are MGHRA and YSYEKL. V lost 0 bases, J lost 10 bases, and 13 bases lay in between. This CDR3 has 15 residues. CDR3 sequence: CASSQDKRRGSPLHF. Written as DNA, the CDR3 is TGCGCCAGCAGCCAAGACAAACGGAGGGGCTCACCCCTCCACTTT.

This sequence joins TRBV6-5 and TRBJ2-7; TRBD1 matches at 9 bases. The CDR3 totals 15 residues. V lost 6 bases, J lost 5 bases, and 11 bases stayed unmatched. CDR1 and CDR2 from the germline V gene are MNHEY and SVGAGI. CDR3: CASSFNRDRANEQYF. CDR3 bases: TGTGCCAGCAGCTTTAACCGGGACAGGGCCAACGAGCAGTACTTC.